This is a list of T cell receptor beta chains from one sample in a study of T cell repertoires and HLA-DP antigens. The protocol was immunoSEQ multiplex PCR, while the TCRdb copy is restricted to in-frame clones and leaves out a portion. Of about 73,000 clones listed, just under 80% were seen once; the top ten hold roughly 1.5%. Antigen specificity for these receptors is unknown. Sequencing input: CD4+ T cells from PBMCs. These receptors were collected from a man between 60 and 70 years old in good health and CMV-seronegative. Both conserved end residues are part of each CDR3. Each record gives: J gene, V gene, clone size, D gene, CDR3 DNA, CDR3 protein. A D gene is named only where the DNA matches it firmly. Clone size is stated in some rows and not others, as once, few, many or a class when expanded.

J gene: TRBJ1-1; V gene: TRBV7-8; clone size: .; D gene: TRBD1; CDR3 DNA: TGTGCCAGCAGACGCGACAGGGTAACTGAAGCTTTCTTT; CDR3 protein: CASRRDRVTEAFF
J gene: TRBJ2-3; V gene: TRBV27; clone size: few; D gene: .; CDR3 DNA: TGTGCCAGCAGTTTACAGGACTCGAGCACAGATACGCAGTATTTT; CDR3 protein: CASSLQDSSTDTQYF
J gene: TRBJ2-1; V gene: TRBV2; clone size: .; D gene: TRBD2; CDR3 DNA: TGTGCCAGCACGCAACCGGGACTAGCGAAGAATGAGCAGTTCTTC; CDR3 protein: CASTQPGLAKNEQFF
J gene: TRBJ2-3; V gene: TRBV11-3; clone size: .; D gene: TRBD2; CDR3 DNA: TGTGCCAGCAGCCTTAGCGGGGGGAGTGGAGATACGCAGTATTTT; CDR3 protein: CASSLSGGSGDTQYF
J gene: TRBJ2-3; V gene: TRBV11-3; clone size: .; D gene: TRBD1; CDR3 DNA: TGTGCCAGCAGCCCCCGGACAGGGGGCGCGACAGATACGCAGTATTTT; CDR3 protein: CASSPRTGGATDTQYF
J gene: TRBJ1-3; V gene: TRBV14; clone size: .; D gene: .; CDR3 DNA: TGTGCCAGCAGCCAAGATCGGGGGGCTGGAAACACCATATATTTT; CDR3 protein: CASSQDRGAGNTIYF
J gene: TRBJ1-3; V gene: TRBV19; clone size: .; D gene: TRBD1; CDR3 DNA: TGTGCCAGTAGTAGTCCAGGGGGAGAGCCTGGAAACACCATATATTTT; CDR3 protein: CASSSPGGEPGNTIYF
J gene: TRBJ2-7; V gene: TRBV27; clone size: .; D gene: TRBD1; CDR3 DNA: TGTGCCAGCAGTCCCTGGGACAGGGCTTACGAGCAGTACTTC; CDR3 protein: CASSPWDRAYEQYF
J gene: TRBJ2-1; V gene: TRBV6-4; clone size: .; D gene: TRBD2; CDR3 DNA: TGTGCCAGCAAAACTAGCGGGGTAAGCGATGAGCAGTTCTTC; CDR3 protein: CASKTSGVSDEQFF
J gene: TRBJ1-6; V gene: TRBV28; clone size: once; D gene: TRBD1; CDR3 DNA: TGTGCCAGCAGTGGGGACAGGGAGAGATCACCCCTCCACTTT; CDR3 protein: CASSGDRERSPLHF
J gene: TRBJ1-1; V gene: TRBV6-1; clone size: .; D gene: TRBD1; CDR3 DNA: TGTGCCAGCAGGAGGGACAGGGAGACTGAAGCTTTCTTT; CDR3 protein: CASRRDRETEAFF
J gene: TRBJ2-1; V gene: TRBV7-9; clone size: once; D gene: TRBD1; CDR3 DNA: TGTGCCAGCAGCTGGGGACAGGGGGCCCGGGAGCAGTTCTTC; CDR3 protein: CASSWGQGAREQFF
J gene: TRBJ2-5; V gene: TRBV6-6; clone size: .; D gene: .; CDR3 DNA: TGTGCCAGCAGTTACGGGGGGGCCGCAGAGACCCAGTACTTC; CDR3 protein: CASSYGGAAETQYF
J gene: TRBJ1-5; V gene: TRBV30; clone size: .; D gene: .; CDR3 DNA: TGTGCCTGGAGTGCGGGGGACAATCAGCCCCAGCATTTT; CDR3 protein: CAWSAGDNQPQHF
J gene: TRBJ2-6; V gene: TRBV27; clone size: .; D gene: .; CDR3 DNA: TGTGCCAGCAGTGTGGCTGGGGCCAACGTCCTGACTTTC; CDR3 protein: CASSVAGANVLTF
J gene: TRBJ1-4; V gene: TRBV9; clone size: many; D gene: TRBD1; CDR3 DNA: TGTGCCAGCAGCCAGGACAGGGCACCCGCAACTAATGAAAAACTGTTTTTT; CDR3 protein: CASSQDRAPATNEKLFF
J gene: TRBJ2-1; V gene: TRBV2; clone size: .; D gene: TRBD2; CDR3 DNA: TGTGCAGCTACTAGCGGGGGGGCCAGTGAGCAGTTCTTC; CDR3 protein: CAATSGGASEQFF